What follows are 13 T cell receptor beta chains derived from one specimen sequenced in a study of T cell responses to AZD1222 COVID-19 vaccine. This table comes from immunoSEQ multiplex PCR, and its TCRdb copy is limited to in-frame clones, with some not included. The table has about 120,000 clones, roughly 90% seen once. The material sequenced was peripheral blood, taken on day 0 of MenACWY control vaccination. The origin of the receptors is an adult in good health.

The V call is TRBV7-9, the J call TRBJ1-2, with TRBD1 identical over 9 bases. This CDR3 region has 15 residues. V dropped 5 bases and J dropped 3; count of bases not matched to a gene: 7. CDR1 is SEHNR, CDR2 FQNEAQ, per germline (reference sequence). In DNA, the CDR3 is TGTGCCAGCAGCGCCGGGACAGGGATTGACTATGGCTACACCTTC. It yields the protein CASSAGTGIDYGYTF.

J is TRBJ1-2 and V is TRBV7-2; 10 bases are shared with TRBD1. CDR3 size: 14 residues. CDR1 is SGHTA, CDR2 FQGNSA, per germline. J was trimmed by 7 bases and V by 6 bases; bases with no gene match: 8. The DNA of the CDR3 is TGTGCCAGCAGTACGACAGGGGGCGACGTTGGCTACACCTTC. Translation: CASSTTGGDVGYTF.

This clone was seen only once. The gene calls are TRBV5-6 and TRBJ1-2; weak D call: TRBD1 (5 bases). V lost 6 bases and J lost 8, with 14 bases in between. This CDR3 has 12 residues. Germline V lookup: CDR1 SGHDT, CDR2 YYEEEE. The CDR3 is CASTFEGYGYTF. Written as DNA, the CDR3 is TGTGCCAGCACCTTCGAGGGGTACGGCTACACCTTC.

The rearrangement uses TRBV7-2 and TRBJ2-7; D unresolved. Germline V lookup: CDR1 SGHTA, CDR2 FQGNSA. This CDR3 is 15 amino acids long. V lost 1 base, J lost 10 bases, and 20 bases lay in between. The chain's CDR3 is CASSLEIGGGRLQYF. In DNA, the CDR3 is TGTGCCAGCAGCTTAGAAATTGGCGGTGGGCGGCTCCAGTACTTC.

The gene calls are TRBV6-6 and TRBJ1-5; 7 nucleotides match TRBD1. V trimming: 5 bases; J trimming: 0 bases; junction bases outside the gene matches: 7. The CDR3 spans 16 residues. CDR1 is MNHNY and CDR2 is SVGAGI in the germline V gene (reference sequence). CDR3 DNA sequence: TGTGCCAGCAGTCCTGGGGAGGGGGCTAGCAATCAGCCCCAGCATTTT. It codes for CASSPGEGASNQPQHF.

The chain uses TRBV19 and TRBJ1-4; D gene ambiguous. V gave up 2 bases and J gave up 8 bases, with 6 bases separating them. CDR1 is LNHDA, CDR2 SQIVND, per germline (reference sequence). CDR3 length: 12 amino acids. In DNA form, the CDR3 reads TGTGCCAGTAGTATAAGGAGCGAAAAACTGTTTTTT. Its protein is CASSIRSEKLFF.

The chain couples TRBV30 to TRBJ1-2; tentative D call: TRBD1 (5 bases). The germline V gene encodes CDR1 GTSNPN and CDR2 SVGIG (reference sequence). Trimming cost V 5 bases and J 3 bases, with 10 bases left between them. This CDR3 spans 12 amino acids. This CDR3 is CAWRGGDYGYTF. CDR3 coding DNA: TGTGCCTGGCGGGGGGGGGACTATGGCTACACCTTC.

The rearrangement uses TRBV5-1 and TRBJ1-1, with unresolved D. This CDR3 spans 16 amino acids. Deletions cut 1 base from V and 4 bases from J, with 17 bases between. Germline CDR1 SGHRS, CDR2 YFSETQ. The CDR3 region is CASSLLAVTSGTEAFF. The CDR3 DNA reads TGCGCCAGCAGCTTGCTCGCGGTAACGTCTGGCACTGAAGCTTTCTTT.

The chain is built from TRBV5-1 and TRBJ2-7; 7 bases agree with TRBD1. After removal of 0 bases from V and 0 bases from J, the junction contained 9 bases not matched to a gene. CDR1 is SGHRS and CDR2 is YFSETQ in the germline V gene. The CDR3 runs 17 residues. Here the CDR3 reads CASSLEPGQIVSYEQYF. In DNA, the CDR3 is TGCGCCAGCAGCTTGGAACCGGGACAGATAGTCTCCTACGAGCAGTACTTC.

The rearrangement uses TRBV11-3 and TRBJ1-1, with no clear D. Germline V gives CDR1 SGHNT, CDR2 YENEEA. The CDR3 is 15 amino acids. V was cut by 1 base and J by 1 base, with 10 bases left in between. The CDR3 reads CASSLGLSGNTEAFF. As DNA, the CDR3 is TGTGCCAGCAGCTTAGGATTATCGGGGAACACTGAAGCTTTCTTT. The full variable domain, its missing parts supplied by reference TRBV11-3 and TRBJ1-1, is EAGVVQSPRYKIIEKKQPVAFWCNPISGHNTLYWYLQNLGQGPELLIRYENEEAVDDSQLPKDRFSAERLKGVDSTLKIQPAELGDSAVYLCASSLGLSGNTEAFFGQGTRLTVV.

The chain carries TRBV12-2 and TRBJ2-1; TRBD2, as called in the table, went unchecked against the DNA. TRBV12-2 is noted as a pseudogene. This CDR3 is built from 19 residues. CDR3 bases: TGTGCAAGTCGCTTAAGGCGGGGACTAGCGATCCGAAATAACAATGAGCAGTTCTTC. This sequence encodes CASRLRRGLAIRNNNEQFF.

The chain couples TRBV5-1 to TRBJ1-1; the match to TRBD1 covers 7 bases. The V gene's germline CDR1 is SGHRS and CDR2 YFSETQ. V gave up 4 bases and J gave up 3 bases; unmatched junction bases: 18. The CDR3 runs to 18 residues. CDR3 loop: CASSPSWTGASKDTEAFF. CDR3 nucleotides: TGCGCCAGCAGCCCTAGCTGGACAGGAGCAAGTAAGGACACTGAAGCTTTCTTT.

This clone was picked up one time. V is TRBV2 and J is TRBJ2-1; D is uncertain. The V and J ends lost 2 bases and 0 bases respectively, with 8 bases between them. In germline, CDR1 is SNHLY, CDR2 FYNNEI. This CDR3 has 15 amino acids. CDR3 residues: CASSERSSSYNEQFF. Here the CDR3 DNA reads TGTGCCAGCAGTGAAAGGTCCAGCTCCTACAATGAGCAGTTCTTC. Variable domain in full (rest from reference TRBV2 and TRBJ2-1): EPEVTQTPSHQVTQMGQEVILRCVPISNHLYFYWYRQILGQKVEFLVSFYNNEISEKSEIFDDQFSVERPDGSNFTLKIRSTKLEDSAMYFCASSERSSSYNEQFFGPGTRLTVL.